This T cell receptor beta chain was obtained from a study of blood T cell repertoires in COVID-19. The repertoire was sequenced with immunoSEQ multiplex PCR; TCRdb's copy has only in-frame clones and lacks some. The table includes fewer than 110,000 clones, roughly nine tenths detected once. This TCR came from a man aged 50 or older with acute or convalescent COVID-19. Sequencing was carried out using peripheral blood.

CDR3 sequence reads: CASSKGTAEAFF. CDR3 coding DNA: TGTGCCAGCAGCAAAGGGACAGCTGAAGCTTTCTTT. The V call is TRBV7-9, the J call TRBJ1-1; 7 bases align to TRBD1. The ends lost 5 bases at V and 6 bases at J; junction bases unmatched: 3. The CDR3 is 12 residues long. Germline lookup yields CDR1 SEHNR and CDR2 FQNEAQ (reference sequence).